Below are 16 T cell receptor beta chains sequenced from a single sample in a study of T cells after yellow fever vaccination. TCRdb redid the calling of the 5' RACE reads with MiXCR, one entry per CDR3 protein. The sample yields just over 300,000 distinct CDR3 sequences, approximately 3.9% seen once. The sample was PBMCs, taken on the day of the yellow fever booster vaccination. Receptors were obtained from a man aged 18 to 30 who received the YFV17D yellow fever vaccine.

This clonotype was observed a few times. V and J are TRBV9 and TRBJ2-3; no clear D. Germline-derived CDR1 and CDR2 are SGDLS and YYNGEE. V lost 1 base and J 1 base, leaving 13 bases between the germline ends. CDR3 length equals 16 residues. CDR3 sequence reads: CASSVLLASGTDTQYF. The DNA for the CDR3 is TGTGCCAGCAGCGTACTCTTGGCTTCGGGCACAGATACGCAGTATTTT.

This clonotype occurred many times. CDR3 in amino acids: CASGFGTGITEAFF. In DNA, the CDR3 is TGTGCTAGTGGTTTTGGGACAGGGATCACTGAAGCTTTCTTT. The gene calls are TRBV12-5 and TRBJ1-1, with 9 bases lining up with TRBD1. This CDR3 has 14 residues. Looked up from germline, CDR1 is LGHNT and CDR2 is FRNRAP. With V trimmed by 3 bases and J by 4 bases, 3 bases remained unmatched.

This clonotype was seen repeatedly, ten times or more. V usage is TRBV6-2 or TRBV6-3 and J usage is TRBJ1-5, with TRBD1 matching 10 bases. Trimming removed 5 bases from V and 5 bases from J; junction bases left unmatched: 6. This CDR3 has 15 amino acids. Germline V gives CDR1 MNHEY, CDR2 SVGEGT. CDR3 DNA: TGTGCCAGCAGTCGTCGGACAGGGGGAGATCAGCCCCAGCATTTT. It yields the protein CASSRRTGGDQPQHF.

This clonotype has only a few counts. The rearrangement joins TRBV5-1 to TRBJ2-1; D possibly uses TRBD1 or TRBD2 (5 bases each). Germline-derived CDR1 and CDR2 are SGHRS and YFSETQ. The V and J ends lost 4 bases and 0 bases respectively, with 20 bases between them. The CDR3 has 18 amino acids. CDR3: CASSLGLPTVTSYNEQFF. DNA for the CDR3: TGCGCCAGCAGCCTCGGACTTCCGACAGTGACCTCCTACAATGAGCAGTTCTTC.

This clonotype appeared many times. The rearrangement links TRBV30 to TRBJ1-6, with 8 bases fitting TRBD1. There are 13 residues in the CDR3. V trimming: 0 bases; J trimming: 10 bases; junction bases outside the gene matches: 2. From germline, CDR1 is GTSNPN and CDR2 SVGIG (reference sequence). The CDR3 coding sequence is TGTGCCTGGAGTGTTTCAGGGGGCTCACCCCTCCACTTT. It specifies CAWSVSGGSPLHF. Using reference TRBV30 and TRBJ1-6 for the parts outside the CDR3, the full variable domain is SQTIHQWPATLVQPVGSPLSLECTVEGTSNPNLYWYRQAAGRGLQLLFYSVGIGQISSEVPQNLSASRPQDRQFILSSKKLLLSDSGFYLCAWSVSGGSPLHFGNGTRLTVT.

The chain joins TRBV11-2 to TRBJ1-6; no reliable D call. CDR3 length: 15 amino acids. Per germline, CDR1 SGHAT and CDR2 FQNNGV. Between the trimmed V and J ends, which lost 1 base and 5 bases, there was a span of 9 bases. CDR3 sequence: CASSLGVGNNSPLHF. CDR3 in DNA: TGTGCCAGCAGCTTAGGGGTAGGGAATAATTCACCCCTCCACTTT.

This clonotype was counted a few times. The chain employs TRBV5-4 and TRBJ1-6, with D possibly matching TRBD1 (5 bases). Looked up from germline, CDR1 is SGHNT and CDR2 is YYREEE (reference sequence). This CDR3 region has 14 residues. The V and J ends lost 3 bases and 11 bases respectively, with 15 bases between them. This CDR3 reads CASSSQGMRTPLHF. DNA of the CDR3: TGTGCCAGCAGCTCCCAGGGAATGAGGACACCCCTCCACTTT.

This clonotype was seen ten or more times. This chain uses TRBV6-5 with TRBJ1-4; 8 nucleotides align to TRBD1. Unmatched junction bases numbered 3, after V lost 6 bases and J lost 6 bases. The CDR3 has 13 amino acids. Germline CDR1 and CDR2: MNHEY and SVGAGI. The CDR3 DNA sequence: TGTGCCAGCAGAGGGACAGGTTATGAAAAACTGTTTTTT. Protein: CASRGTGYEKLFF.

The sample holds many counts of this clonotype. This chain links TRBV7-2 with TRBJ2-1; D uncertain. CDR3 size: 15 residues. CDR1 and CDR2 from the germline V gene are SGHTA and FQGNSA. Trimming left V 1 base short and J 4 bases short, with 11 bases between. CDR3 bases: TGTGCCAGCAGCTTAGAAGGTGTGTCTTACAATGAGCAGTTCTTC. It translates to CASSLEGVSYNEQFF.

Many counts were recorded for this clonotype. This chain links TRBV7-6 with TRBJ1-1, with 7 bases that match TRBD1. Germline CDR1 SGHVS, CDR2 FNYEAQ. J was trimmed by 6 bases and V by 3 bases; bases with no gene match: 7. The CDR3 covers 14 residues. The CDR3 loop is CASSLGGGLSEAFF. The DNA of the CDR3 is TGTGCCAGCAGCTTGGGAGGGGGCTTATCTGAAGCTTTCTTT.

This clonotype was observed at least ten times. The chain links TRBV5-1 to TRBJ1-1; 8 bases align to TRBD1. This CDR3 has 18 residues. Germline CDR1 SGHRS, CDR2 YFSETQ. The V segment lost 3 bases and the J segment 0 bases; nucleotides outside the gene matches: 13. The CDR3 reads CASSYRSGQAILNTEAFF. CDR3 DNA sequence: TGCGCCAGCAGCTACAGATCGGGACAGGCGATACTGAACACTGAAGCTTTCTTT.

This clonotype has at least ten counts. This chain connects TRBV7-9 to TRBJ2-1, with D possibly TRBD2 on 6 matching bases. The V gene lost 0 bases and the J gene lost 2 bases, with 11 bases spanning the gap. Germline V gives CDR1 SEHNR, CDR2 FQNEAQ (reference sequence). The CDR3 spans 16 residues. For the CDR3, the DNA is TGTGCCAGCAGCTTAGCGGGACTTCCCCCCTACAATGAGCAGTTCTTC. It encodes CASSLAGLPPYNEQFF. Full variable domain (missing parts from reference TRBV7-9 and TRBJ2-1): DTGVSQNPRHKITKRGQNVTFRCDPISEHNRLYWYRQTLGQGPEFLTYFQNEAQLEKSRLLSDRFSAERPKGSFSTLEIQRTEQGDSAMYLCASSLAGLPPYNEQFFGPGTRLTVL.

The sample holds many counts of this clonotype. The chain carries TRBV20-1 and TRBJ2-1; 12 positions match TRBD2. The V segment lost 3 bases and the J segment 8 bases; nucleotides outside the gene matches: 8. The germline gives CDR1 DFQATT, CDR2 SNEGSKA (reference sequence). This CDR3 is 15 amino acids long. CDR3 region: CSASRPSGGAYEQFF. CDR3 nucleotide sequence: TGCAGTGCTAGCCGGCCTAGCGGGGGGGCCTATGAGCAGTTCTTC.

This clonotype was detected ten times or more. V is TRBV9 and J is TRBJ2-7, with a weak D call TRBD2 (6 bases). CDR1 SGDLS and CDR2 YYNGEE come from the germline V gene. This CDR3 is 17 amino acids long. V was clipped by 0 bases and J by 0 bases, with 16 bases between them. The CDR3 is CASSVGLRGVSSYEQYV. The CDR3 region has the DNA TGTGCCAGCAGCGTAGGTCTCCGCGGGGTTAGCTCCTACGAGCAGTACGTC.

This clonotype has ten or more counts. This chain connects TRBV7-2 to TRBJ2-5, with D tentatively TRBD2 (6 bases). Germline assignment: CDR1 SGHTA and CDR2 FQGNSA. This CDR3 region has 14 residues. Trimming pared 4 bases from V and 3 bases from J, leaving 12 bases between. The CDR3 bases are TGTGCCAGCAGCTCCCGGGTAGCGGAAGAGACCCAGTACTTC. Protein product: CASSSRVAEETQYF.

This clonotype occurred a few times. The chain has TRBV20-1 and TRBJ2-7, with 13 bases fitting TRBD2. V was pared by 0 bases and J by 0 bases, with 11 bases of the junction left unmatched. Per germline, CDR1 DFQATT and CDR2 SNEGSKA (reference sequence). The length of the CDR3 is 19 residues. CDR3 protein: CSARENPRTSGGASYEQYF. The CDR3 nucleotides read TGCAGTGCTAGAGAGAACCCCCGGACTAGCGGGGGAGCCTCCTACGAGCAGTACTTC.